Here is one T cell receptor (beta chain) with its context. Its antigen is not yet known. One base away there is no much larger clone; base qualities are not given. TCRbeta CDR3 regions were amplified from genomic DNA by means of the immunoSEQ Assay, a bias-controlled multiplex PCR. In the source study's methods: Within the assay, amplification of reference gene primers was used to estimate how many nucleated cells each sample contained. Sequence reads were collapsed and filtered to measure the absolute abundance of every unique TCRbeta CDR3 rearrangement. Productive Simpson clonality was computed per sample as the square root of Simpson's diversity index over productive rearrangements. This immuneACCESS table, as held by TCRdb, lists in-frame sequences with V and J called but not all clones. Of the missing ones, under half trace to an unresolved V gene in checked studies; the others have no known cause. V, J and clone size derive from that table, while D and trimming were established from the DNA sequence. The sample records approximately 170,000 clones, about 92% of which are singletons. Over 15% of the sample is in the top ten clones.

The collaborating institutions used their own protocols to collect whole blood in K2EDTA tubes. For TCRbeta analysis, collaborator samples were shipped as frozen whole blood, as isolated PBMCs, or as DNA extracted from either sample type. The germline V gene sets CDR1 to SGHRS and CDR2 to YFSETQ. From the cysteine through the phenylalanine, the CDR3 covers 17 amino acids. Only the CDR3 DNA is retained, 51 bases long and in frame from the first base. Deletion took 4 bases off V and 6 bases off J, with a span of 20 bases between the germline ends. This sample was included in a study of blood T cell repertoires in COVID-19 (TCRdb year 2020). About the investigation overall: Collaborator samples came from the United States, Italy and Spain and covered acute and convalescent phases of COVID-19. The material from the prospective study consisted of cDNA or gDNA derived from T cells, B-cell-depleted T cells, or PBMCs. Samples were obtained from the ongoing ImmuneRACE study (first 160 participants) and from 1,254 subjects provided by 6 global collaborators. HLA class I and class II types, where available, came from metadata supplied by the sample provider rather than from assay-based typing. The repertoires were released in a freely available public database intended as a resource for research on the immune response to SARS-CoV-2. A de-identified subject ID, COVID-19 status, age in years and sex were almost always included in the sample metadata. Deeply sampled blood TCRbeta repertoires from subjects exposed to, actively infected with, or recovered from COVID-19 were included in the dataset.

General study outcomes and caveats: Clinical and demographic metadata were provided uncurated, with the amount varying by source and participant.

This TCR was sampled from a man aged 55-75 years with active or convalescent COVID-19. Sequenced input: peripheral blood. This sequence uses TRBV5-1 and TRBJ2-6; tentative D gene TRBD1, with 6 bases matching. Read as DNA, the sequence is TGCGCCAGCAGCCGACAGGATATGACTCGGGAGGCCAACGTCCTGACTTTC. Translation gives CASSRQDMTREANVLTF.